Detailed here is one T cell receptor beta chain. No antigen is known for it. No base quality information exists; no much larger clone differs at one position. This sample stems from a study of blood T cell repertoires in COVID-19 (dated by TCRdb to about 2020). Concerning the study at large: The collaborator samples originated in the United States, Italy and Spain and spanned the acute and convalescent phases of COVID-19. The material from the prospective study consisted of cDNA or gDNA derived from T cells, B-cell-depleted T cells, or PBMCs. Deeply sampled blood TCRbeta repertoires from subjects exposed to, actively infected with, or recovered from COVID-19 were included in the dataset. The repertoires were released in a freely available public database meant as a resource for research on the immune response to SARS-CoV-2. Samples came from the ongoing ImmuneRACE study (first 160 participants) plus 1,254 subjects from 6 global collaborators. Sample metadata almost always included a de-identified subject ID, COVID-19 status, age in years and sex. Where available, HLA class I and class II types were obtained from metadata supplied by the sample provider rather than from assay-based typing.

TCRbeta CDR3 regions were amplified from genomic DNA by means of the immunoSEQ Assay, a bias-controlled multiplex PCR. The study's own analysis went as follows. Nucleated cell counts per sample were estimated from amplification of reference gene primers within the assay. Sequence reads were collapsed and filtered to measure the absolute abundance of every unique TCRbeta CDR3 rearrangement. For each sample, productive Simpson clonality was calculated as the square root of Simpson's diversity index over productive rearrangements. TCRdb carries this immuneACCESS record with in-frame sequences only. Its versions omit some clonotypes, under half of them owing to an unresolved V gene in the studies checked, with the rest unexplained. From that table come the V and J calls and clone size; the DNA was used to work out D and trimming. The sample table lists a few hundred thousand clones, approximately 85% of them with a count of one. Roughly 5.5% of the sample is in the top ten clones.

The germline V gene gives CDR1 as MDHEN and CDR2 as SYDVKM. Trimming accounts for 7 bases at V and 6 bases at J, while the number of junction bases matched to no gene is 19. The CDR3 starts with the cysteine, ends with the phenylalanine, and has 17 residues. The DNA shown is the 51-base CDR3, in frame from base 1. What the authors observed across the whole study: How much clinical and demographic metadata was included differed by source and by participant, and the metadata was provided uncurated.

At one collaborating source in Seattle, patients were enrolled during active infection and were followed longitudinally through the course of disease. Collaborating institutions collected whole blood in K2EDTA tubes following their own protocols. For TCRbeta analysis, collaborator samples were shipped as frozen whole blood, as isolated PBMCs, or as DNA extracted from either sample type. The receptor comes from an older woman with COVID-19, enrolled during active disease. Sequenced sample: peripheral blood. The chain is assembled from TRBV28 and TRBJ2-3, with 7 bases aligning to TRBD2. CDR3 protein: CASIVSRTSNSWDTQYF. In nucleotide form, the sequence is TGTGCCAGCATAGTGAGCCGGACTAGTAATAGTTGGGATACGCAGTATTTT.